Each of the 3 T cell receptor beta chains below was sequenced from the same sample in a study of cytomegalovirus exposure and HLA in healthy donors. This PCR relied on a set of 60 Vbeta primers and 13 Jbeta primers. The table came from immunoSEQ multiplex PCR; TCRdb's copy has only in-frame clones and leaves some out. The listing records tens of thousands of clones. The sequenced sample consisted of PBMCs. All receptors come from a male donor in good health and CMV-seronegative.

J is TRBJ2-7 and V is TRBV5-1, with 7 bases aligning to TRBD1. Looked up from germline, CDR1 is SGHRS and CDR2 is YFSETQ. V was pared by 0 bases and J by 4 bases, with 13 bases of the junction left unmatched. The CDR3 spans 17 residues. The chain's CDR3 is CASSLVDRSPNDYEQYF. The DNA of the CDR3 is TGCGCCAGCAGCTTGGTGGACAGGTCCCCTAACGATTACGAGCAGTACTTC.

The V and J genes are TRBV10-3 and TRBJ1-2, with TRBD1 matching 7 bases. The junction had 12 bases not matched to a gene; V was cut back by 2 bases and J by 6 bases. Germline CDR1 is ENHRY and CDR2 is SYGVKD. The CDR3 has 16 amino acids. The CDR3 DNA sequence: TGTGCCATCAGTGAGCCCTCAACAGGGGCCCGGGATGGCTACACCTTC. Amino acids: CAISEPSTGARDGYTF.

The chain combines TRBV7-9 with TRBJ2-2; TRBD1 agrees at 9 bases. The trim removed 5 bases at V and 6 bases at J, leaving 10 bases unmatched. The CDR3 is 16 residues long. Germline V gene sequence: CDR1 SEHNR, CDR2 FQNEAQ (reference sequence). The DNA of the CDR3 is TGTGCCAGCAGCCCACCGGGACAGGGAGGGGCCGGGGAGCTGTTTTTT. Its protein is CASSPPGQGGAGELFF.